This T cell receptor beta chain emerged from a study of CD8 T cells in ankylosing spondylitis (dated by TCRdb to 2017 to 2019). Notes on the research overall: The study profiled T cell receptor beta repertoires in healthy donors and ankylosing spondylitis patients to find disease-linked TCR variants. In total, the full study cohort was made up of roughly 110 healthy donors and approximately 24 ankylosing spondylitis patients. Peripheral blood was sampled, and synovial fluid was also collected from ankylosing spondylitis patients.

About this clonotype: What antigen it recognizes has not been identified. No much larger clone exists at a distance of one base, and base qualities are not known.

What the study reported, not specific to this receptor: Significant enrichment of the disease-linked clones was reported in matched synovial fluid samples from ankylosing spondylitis patients. Blood from ankylosing spondylitis patients appeared to be characterized by a TCR beta motif made up of eight highly homologous amino acid variants. Some motif variants had previously been reported in the synovial fluid and blood of reactive arthritis patients, which suggests shared mechanisms of disease initiation. The disease-linked clones showed a CD8+ phenotype and occurred at relatively low frequencies in peripheral blood.

The CDR3, from cysteine to phenylalanine, totals 15 residues. The read is trimmed to its CDR3 DNA, 45 bases read in frame from base 1. Reading the germline V gene gives CDR1 MGHRA and CDR2 YSYEKL. Germline trimming: 0 bases from V, 6 bases from J; junction bases outside gene matches: 6. TCRdb names Illumina HiSeq 2500 as the instrument used. Quantitative 5'-RACE with molecular barcodes was used to prepare TCR beta libraries. From the authors' description of their analysis: A new computational method, built on a probabilistic model of VDJ rearrangement, was used to identify disease-linked TCR variants. TCRdb applied fastp at Q25 and MiXCR to the public reads, then kept only in-frame beta chains. CDR3 protein sequences are deduplicated, and each keeps its most common genes and DNA. The V and J calls come from TCRdb's annotation, not from the publication. In this sample the table shows a few hundred thousand distinct CDR3 sequences, about 20% of which occur a single time. The ten largest clones capture around 14% of the sample.

The rearranged chain carries TRBV4-1 and TRBJ2-3, and 7 bases in between align with TRBD1. This sequence was found in a male donor with ankylosing spondylitis or in good health (not recorded which). The sequenced sample was blood, either unsorted or a sorted T cell fraction (not recorded which). The nucleotide sequence reads as follows: TGCGCCAGCAGCCAAGATATTTCCAGGGGGGATACGCAGTATTTT. It encodes CASSQDISRGDTQYF.